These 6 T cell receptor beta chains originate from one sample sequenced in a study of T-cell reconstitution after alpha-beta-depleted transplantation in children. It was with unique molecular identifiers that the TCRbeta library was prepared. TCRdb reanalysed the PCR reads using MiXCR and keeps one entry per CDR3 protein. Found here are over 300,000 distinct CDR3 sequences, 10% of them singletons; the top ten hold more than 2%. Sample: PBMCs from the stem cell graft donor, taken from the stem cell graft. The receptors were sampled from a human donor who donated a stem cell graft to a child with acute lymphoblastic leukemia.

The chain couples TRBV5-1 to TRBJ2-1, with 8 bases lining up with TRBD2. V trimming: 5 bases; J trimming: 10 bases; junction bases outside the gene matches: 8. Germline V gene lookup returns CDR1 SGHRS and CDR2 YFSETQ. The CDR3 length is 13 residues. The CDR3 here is CASRRAGGNEQFF. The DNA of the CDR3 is TGCGCCAGCAGGAGGGCGGGAGGAAACGAGCAGTTCTTC.

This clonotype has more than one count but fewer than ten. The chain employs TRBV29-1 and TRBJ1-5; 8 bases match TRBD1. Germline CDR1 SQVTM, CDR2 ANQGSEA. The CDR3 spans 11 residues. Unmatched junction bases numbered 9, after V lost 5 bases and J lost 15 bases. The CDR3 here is CSVLLTGARHF. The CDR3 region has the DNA TGCAGCGTTTTATTGACAGGGGCACGGCATTTT.

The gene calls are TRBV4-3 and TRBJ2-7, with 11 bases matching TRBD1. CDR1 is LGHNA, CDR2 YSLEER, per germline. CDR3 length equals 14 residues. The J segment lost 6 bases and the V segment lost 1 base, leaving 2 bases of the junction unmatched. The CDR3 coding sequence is TGCGCCAGCAGCCAAGGGACAGGGGGCGGCGAGCAGTACTTC. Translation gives CASSQGTGGGEQYF.

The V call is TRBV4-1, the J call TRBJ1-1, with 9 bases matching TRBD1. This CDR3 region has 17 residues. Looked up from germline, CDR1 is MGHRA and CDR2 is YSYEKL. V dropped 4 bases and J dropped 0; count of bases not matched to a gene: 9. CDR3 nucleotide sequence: TGCGCCAGCAGCCGATATGGGACAGGGACCCTGAACACTGAAGCTTTCTTT. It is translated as CASSRYGTGTLNTEAFF.

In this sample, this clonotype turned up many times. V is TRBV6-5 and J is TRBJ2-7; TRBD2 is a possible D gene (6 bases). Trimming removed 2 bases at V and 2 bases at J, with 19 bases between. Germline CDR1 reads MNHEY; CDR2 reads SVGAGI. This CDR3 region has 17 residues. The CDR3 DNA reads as TGTGCCAGCAGTTACGCCCCCGCCGGGACTGCTACCTACGAGCAGTACTTC. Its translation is CASSYAPAGTATYEQYF.

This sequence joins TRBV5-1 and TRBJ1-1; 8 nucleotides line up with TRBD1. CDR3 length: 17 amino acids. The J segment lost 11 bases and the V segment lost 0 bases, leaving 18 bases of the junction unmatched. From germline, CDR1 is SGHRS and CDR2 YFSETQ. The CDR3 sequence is CASSLGPRDRRAEEAFF. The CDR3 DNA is TGCGCCAGCAGCTTGGGACCCCGGGACAGGAGAGCCGAGGAGGCTTTCTTT. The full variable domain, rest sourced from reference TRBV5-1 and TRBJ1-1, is KAGVTQTPRYLIKTRGQQVTLSCSPISGHRSVSWYQQTPGQGLQFLFEYFSETQRNKGNFPGRFSGRQFSNSRSEMNVSTLELGDSALYLCASSLGPRDRRAEEAFFGQGTRLTVV.